This entry lists 23 T cell receptor beta chains sequenced from one sample in a study of a mutant IDH1 vaccine in newly diagnosed glioma. Time point defined: week 11, during vaccination. Topical imiquimod accompanied each vaccine dose, which consisted of 300 ug of mutant IDH1 20-mer peptide. The antigens for these receptors are not known. Assay: immunoSEQ multiplex PCR; the TCRdb copy retains only in-frame clones and omits some. In the table there are roughly 25,000 clones, 70% to 85% of which are singletons. The source was PBMCs, collected from a glioma patient whose treatment included an IDH1 peptide vaccine. All receptors derive from a middle-aged man with glioma.

The chain links TRBV7-9 to TRBJ1-1; 10 nucleotides match TRBD1. CDR1 is SEHNR, CDR2 FQNEAQ, per germline (reference sequence). The junction had 5 bases not matched to a gene; V was cut back by 9 bases and J by 1 base. The CDR3 has 14 residues. The CDR3 DNA follows: TGTGCCAGTCCGGGACAGGGGACGAACACTGAAGCTTTCTTT. This encodes CASPGQGTNTEAFF.

This clone was recorded once. This rearrangement joins TRBV12-5 to TRBJ1-5; tentative D call: TRBD1 (5 bases). The CDR3 spans 18 residues. Germline loops: CDR1 LGHNT, CDR2 FRNRAP. Trimming pared 0 bases from V and 2 bases from J, leaving 17 bases between. As DNA, the CDR3 is TGTGCTAGTGGTTTGGTCTACCTGGGGCGGCCAGGCAATCAGCCCCAGCATTTT. Its protein is CASGLVYLGRPGNQPQHF.

This rearrangement joins TRBV19 to TRBJ2-3; 7 bases map to TRBD1. Trimming at V came to 1 base and at J to 2 bases, leaving 3 bases not matched to a gene. CDR3 length: 15 amino acids. Germline CDR1 and CDR2: LNHDA and SQIVND (reference sequence). This CDR3 is CASSIGGQATDTQYF. In DNA form, the CDR3 reads TGTGCCAGTAGTATAGGAGGACAGGCCACAGATACGCAGTATTTT.

The chain has TRBV18 and TRBJ2-1; no definite D call. V was trimmed by 0 bases and J by 8 bases, leaving 14 bases between them. Germline V gene sequence: CDR1 KGHSH, CDR2 LQKENI. The CDR3 has 15 amino acids. CDR3 amino acids: CASSPPGPQYDEQFF. CDR3 DNA: TGTGCCAGCTCACCACCTGGGCCACAATATGATGAGCAGTTCTTC.

This sequence joins TRBV28 and TRBJ1-5, with D hard to call. V was trimmed by 6 bases and J by 5 bases, leaving 11 bases between them. The germline CDR1 and CDR2 sequences are MDHEN and SYDVKM. This CDR3 has 13 residues. The CDR3 region is CASSPPRDQPQHF. The CDR3 DNA reads as TGTGCCAGCAGCCCCCCGAGGGATCAGCCCCAGCATTTT.

The V and J genes are TRBV2 and TRBJ2-1; the D gene could be TRBD1 or TRBD2 (5 bases each). Per germline, CDR1 SNHLY and CDR2 FYNNEI. CDR3 size: 16 residues. V gave up 6 bases and J gave up 2 bases, with 17 bases separating them. The CDR3 protein is CASSRRGTVPYNEQFF. For the CDR3, the DNA is TGTGCCAGCAGCCGACGGGGCACAGTCCCCTACAATGAGCAGTTCTTC.

V and J are TRBV29-1 and TRBJ1-3, with D unresolved. The CDR3 runs to 14 residues. Germline V CDR1 and CDR2: SQVTM, ANQGSEA. Trimming shortened V by 7 bases and J by 0 bases, and 13 bases separated the two germline ends. The CDR3 reads CSAVDVSSGNTIYF. The CDR3 nucleotides read TGCAGCGCCGTGGACGTGAGCTCTGGAAACACCATATATTTT.

This clone was observed a handful of times. This chain links TRBV11-2 with TRBJ2-3; the D is unclear. The germline V gene has CDR1 SGHAT and CDR2 FQNNGV. The CDR3 extends over 12 amino acids. Trimming took 3 bases from V and 3 from J, leaving 4 bases between them. The CDR3 spells CASSFLTDTQYF. The CDR3 nucleotides read TGTGCCAGCAGCTTTTTGACAGATACGCAGTATTTT.

V and J are TRBV29-1 and TRBJ2-1, with D possibly TRBD2 on 6 matching bases. The CDR3 is 14 amino acids. V was trimmed by 7 bases and J by 6 bases, leaving 19 bases between them. Germline V gene sequence: CDR1 SQVTM, CDR2 ANQGSEA. The CDR3 here is CSAQGSGRGNEQFF. CDR3 in DNA: TGCAGCGCCCAGGGTAGCGGCCGGGGCAATGAGCAGTTCTTC.

This chain joins TRBV7-8 and TRBJ2-7; a weak D match, TRBD2 (5 bases). Trimming took off 1 base at V and 4 bases at J, with 11 bases between the two ends. Germline V gene lookup returns CDR1 SGHVS and CDR2 FQNEAQ. The CDR3 contains 14 residues. The CDR3, as DNA: TGTGCCAGCAGCTTAGTTTCGAGGGCGTACGAGCAGTACTTC. This translates into CASSLVSRAYEQYF.

The table lists this clone with a few counts. The gene calls are TRBV10-3 and TRBJ1-4; 7 nucleotides agree with TRBD1. V lost 3 bases and J lost 8; bases outside the gene matches: 3. CDR3 size: 13 residues. Germline V gene lookup returns CDR1 ENHRY and CDR2 SYGVKD. The CDR3: CAISEQGQEKLFF. The CDR3 region has the DNA TGTGCCATCAGTGAACAGGGGCAGGAAAAACTGTTTTTT.

The gene calls are TRBV15 and TRBJ2-1; 9 nucleotides match TRBD2. This CDR3 has 15 amino acids. CDR1 is LNHNV and CDR2 is YYDKDF in the germline V gene (reference sequence). The junction had 7 bases not matched to a gene; V was cut back by 3 bases and J by 7 bases. The CDR3 here is CATSRSSGSRNEQFF. CDR3 coding DNA: TGTGCCACCAGCAGGAGTAGCGGGAGTAGAAATGAGCAGTTCTTC.

The V and J genes are TRBV5-1 and TRBJ2-3; 8 bases are a match to TRBD1. The V gene end was trimmed by 1 base and the J gene end by 8 bases; junction bases not matched to a gene: 6. This CDR3 contains 14 residues. CDR1 and CDR2 from the germline V gene are SGHRS and YFSETQ. CDR3 nucleotide sequence: TGCGCCAGCAGCTTGCAGCAGGGGGCTCGTACGCAGTATTTT. Its protein is CASSLQQGARTQYF.

The gene calls are TRBV29-1 and TRBJ1-2, with TRBD1 matching over 7 bases. There are 13 residues in the CDR3. Trimming removed 6 bases from V and 6 bases from J; junction bases left unmatched: 10. The germline V gene has CDR1 SQVTM and CDR2 ANQGSEA. CDR3: CSVQLAQGNGYTF. Written as DNA, the CDR3 is TGCAGCGTGCAGTTGGCACAGGGGAATGGCTACACCTTC.

Only a few counts were recorded for this clone. This sequence joins TRBV9 and TRBJ1-5; TRBD1 agrees at 8 bases. The CDR3 covers 14 residues. Per the germline V gene, CDR1 is SGDLS and CDR2 is YYNGEE. V was pared by 1 base and J by 6 bases, with 3 bases of the junction left unmatched. The CDR3 nucleotides read TGTGCCAGCAGCGTACAGGGGGCGGGTCAGCCCCAGCATTTT. It is translated as CASSVQGAGQPQHF.

The chain carries TRBV7-2 and TRBJ2-1; 8 bases map to TRBD2. Germline-derived CDR1 and CDR2 are SGHTA and FQGNSA. The CDR3 consists of 15 residues. V shed 1 base and J 6 bases; nucleotides not matched to a gene: 5. Here the CDR3 DNA reads TGTGCCAGCAGCTTAGGAGGGACTAGAGGCAATGAGCAGTTCTTC. The encoded protein is CASSLGGTRGNEQFF.

This clone was detected only a few times. The chain is built from TRBV20-1 and TRBJ2-5; weak D call: TRBD2 (5 bases). Germline CDR1 is DFQATT and CDR2 is SNEGSKA (reference sequence). The CDR3 has 11 residues. V lost 5 bases and J lost 7, with 11 bases in between. The CDR3 spells CSAGFRGTQYF. In nucleotides, the CDR3 is TGCAGTGCTGGGTTCCGGGGGACCCAGTACTTC.

The chain has TRBV29-1 and TRBJ1-1; D remains ambiguous. V lost 7 bases and J lost 1, with 16 bases in between. This CDR3 spans 14 amino acids. Germline-derived CDR1 and CDR2 are SQVTM and ANQGSEA. The CDR3 nucleotides read TGCAGCGCCGAGACCCCAAACAAGAACACTGAAGCTTTCTTT. This translates into CSAETPNKNTEAFF.

This clone was seen just once. The J gene is TRBJ2-2, the V gene TRBV5-1; 7 bases agree with TRBD1. The germline CDR1 and CDR2 sequences are SGHRS and YFSETQ. V dropped 4 bases and J dropped 7; count of bases not matched to a gene: 7. The CDR3 is 14 residues long. The CDR3 loop is CASSIQGGGGELFF. In DNA, the CDR3 is TGCGCCAGCAGCATCCAAGGGGGCGGCGGGGAGCTGTTTTTT.

The rearrangement joins TRBV19 to TRBJ1-5; tentative D call: TRBD1 (5 bases). V lost 0 bases and J lost 3, with 12 bases in between. CDR3 length equals 16 residues. CDR1 and CDR2 (germline): LNHDA, SQIVND (reference sequence). The DNA of the CDR3 is TGTGCCAGTAGTATAGACCCCCGACAGTCCAATCAGCCCCAGCATTTT. It codes for CASSIDPRQSNQPQHF. The full variable domain, in which reference TRBV19 and TRBJ1-5 provide the parts outside the CDR3, is DGGITQSPKYLFRKEGQNVTLSCEQNLNHDAMYWYRQDPGQGLRLIYYSQIVNDFQKGDIAEGYSVSREKKESFPLTVTSAQKNPTAFYLCASSIDPRQSNQPQHFGDGTRLSIL.

The chain is built from TRBV28 and TRBJ2-1; D gene uncertain. Per the germline V gene, CDR1 is MDHEN and CDR2 is SYDVKM. Trimming left V 7 bases short and J 12 bases short, with 16 bases between. The CDR3 is 12 residues long. This chain's CDR3 is CASTVGYMGQFF. The CDR3 region has the DNA TGTGCCAGCACCGTGGGGTACATGGGGCAGTTCTTC.

V gene TRBV18 combines with J gene TRBJ2-1; D may be TRBD1 or TRBD2 (5 bases each). The CDR3 totals 17 residues. Trimming left V 4 bases short and J 0 bases short, with 16 bases between. CDR1 is KGHSH, CDR2 LQKENI, per germline. As DNA, the CDR3 is TGTGCCAGCTCACTCCTTGGGACGGGGAGCTCCTACAATGAGCAGTTCTTC. Its translation: CASSLLGTGSSYNEQFF.

V usage is TRBV19 and J usage is TRBJ1-1; TRBD1 matches 7 bases. CDR1 LNHDA and CDR2 SQIVND come from the germline V gene (reference sequence). The CDR3 loop spans 13 amino acids. Unmatched junction bases numbered 6, after V lost 10 bases and J lost 1 base. DNA for the CDR3: TGTGCCACCTACACAGGGGCGAACACTGAAGCTTTCTTT. Protein sequence: CATYTGANTEAFF.